Shown below are 26 T cell receptor beta chains from a single sample sequenced in a study of T-cell reconstitution after alpha-beta-depleted transplantation in children. TCRbeta library preparation incorporated unique molecular identifiers. TCRdb fed the PCR reads into MiXCR, producing one record per CDR3 protein. The data hold under 850,000 distinct CDR3 sequences, with approximately 14% observed a single time. The sequenced sample was PBMCs, obtained before TCRalphabeta/CD19-depleted stem cell transplant. These receptors all stem from a girl aged 2 to 10 with congenital amegakaryocytic thrombocytopenia, due to receive a stem cell transplant.

This chain uses TRBV12-3 or TRBV12-4 with TRBJ2-7; the D gene is possibly TRBD2 (6 bases). V was pared by 6 bases and J by 4 bases, with 16 bases between. This CDR3 has 14 amino acids. The DNA for the CDR3 is TGTGCCAGCAGCTTGGACGGGGGTGGGTACGAGCAGTACTTC. This sequence encodes CASSLDGGGYEQYF.

A word on this clonotype: The conserved closing phenylalanine or tryptophan is absent in this CDR3, likely reflecting a read error. The CDR3 loop reads CASSESGFETQYI. CDR3 DNA sequence: TGCGCCAGCAGTGAGTCGGGTTTCGAGACCCAGTACATC. This chain uses TRBV10-1 with TRBJ2-5; D not certain. CDR3 length equals 13 residues. The V gene lost 0 bases and the J gene lost 5 bases, with 7 bases spanning the gap. Germline CDR1 and CDR2: WNHNN and SYGVQD (reference sequence).

CDR3 in amino acids: CSAREKSGSSYEQYF. CDR3 DNA sequence: TGCAGTGCTAGAGAGAAGAGCGGGAGCTCCTACGAGCAGTACTTC. The chain links TRBV20-1 to TRBJ2-7; TRBD2 aligns across 8 bases. Germline CDR1 is DFQATT and CDR2 is SNEGSKA (reference sequence). The CDR3 has 15 residues. The V and J ends lost 0 bases and 0 bases, in that order; junction bases with no gene match: 4.

This clonotype turned up a few times. The genes are TRBV10-3 and TRBJ2-7; a possible D gene is TRBD1 (6 bases). Germline V gene lookup returns CDR1 ENHRY and CDR2 SYGVKD. The CDR3 contains 15 residues. V was shortened by 1 base and J by 2 bases, with 12 bases between the two germline ends. The chain's CDR3 is CAISEYVGQAYEQYF. The CDR3, as DNA: TGTGCCATCAGTGAGTATGTGGGACAAGCCTACGAGCAGTACTTC.

This clonotype was recorded many times. The genes are TRBV5-1 and TRBJ2-5; 10 bases are shared with TRBD1. With V trimmed by 5 bases and J by 3 bases, 7 bases remained unmatched. Per germline, CDR1 SGHRS and CDR2 YFSETQ. This CDR3 is 15 amino acids long. The CDR3 DNA follows: TGCGCCAGCAGACTGATGACAGGGGGCGAAGAGACCCAGTACTTC. Residues: CASRLMTGGEETQYF.

This clonotype was counted at least ten times. The J gene is TRBJ2-5, the V gene TRBV3-1, with 9 positions matching TRBD2. CDR1 and CDR2 (germline): LGHDT, YNNKEL (reference sequence). The CDR3 length is 15 residues. The V segment lost 4 bases and the J segment 4 bases; nucleotides outside the gene matches: 7. As DNA, the CDR3 is TGTGCCAGCAGCCTTCCCGGACTAGCGTCAGAGACCCAGTACTTC. Translation gives CASSLPGLASETQYF.

This clonotype has at least ten counts. CDR3 amino acids: CSALTGKRGYTF. CDR3 sequence (DNA): TGCAGTGCCCTCACAGGGAAGCGTGGCTACACCTTC. The chain links TRBV20-1 to TRBJ1-2, with a tentative D call TRBD1 (6 bases). The ends were cut back, 6 bases at V and 7 bases at J, with 15 bases in the middle. The CDR3 has 12 residues. Germline lookup yields CDR1 DFQATT and CDR2 SNEGSKA (reference sequence).

This clonotype was detected many times. The CDR3 loop reads CATSRQETQYF. The CDR3, as DNA: TGTGCCACCAGCCGCCAAGAGACCCAGTACTTC. The V call is TRBV15, the J call TRBJ2-5; D is unresolved. Germline V gene sequence: CDR1 LNHNV, CDR2 YYDKDF (reference sequence). The germline V and J ends were trimmed by 5 bases and 1 base, with 2 bases remaining between them. The CDR3 has 11 amino acids. The entire variable domain, with the rest obtained from reference TRBV15 and TRBJ2-5, is as follows: DAMVIQNPRYQVTQFGKPVTLSCSQTLNHNVMYWYQQKSSQAPKLLFHYYDKDFNNEADTPDNFQSRRPNTSFCFLDIRSPGLGDTAMYLCATSRQETQYFGPGTRLLVL.

About this clonotype itself: This may be a read error: a much more frequent sequence differs by one nucleotide. The genes are TRBV2 and TRBJ2-5; no clear D. Per the germline V gene, CDR1 is SNHLY and CDR2 is FYNNEI. V was shortened by 8 bases and J by 5 bases, with 6 bases between the two germline ends. The CDR3 runs 10 residues. CDR3 amino acids: CASAGETQYF. In DNA form, the CDR3 reads TGTGCCAGCGCCGGGGAGACCCAGTACTTC. The entire variable domain, with the rest obtained from reference TRBV2 and TRBJ2-5, is as follows: EPEVTQTPSHQVTQMGQEVILRCVPISNHLYFYWYRQILGQKVEFLVSFYNNEISEKSEIFDDQFSVERPDGSNFTLKIRSTKLEDSAMYFCASAGETQYFGPGTRLLVL.

At least ten counts were recorded for this clonotype. The J gene is TRBJ2-7, the V gene TRBV29-1; D is undetermined. The germline V gene has CDR1 SQVTM and CDR2 ANQGSEA. Trimming left V 4 bases short and J 0 bases short, with 10 bases between. This CDR3 has 13 residues. Here the CDR3 reads CSVGGVSSYEQYF. Written as DNA, the CDR3 is TGCAGCGTTGGAGGAGTGAGCTCCTACGAGCAGTACTTC.

A few counts support this clonotype. The chain combines TRBV12-3 or TRBV12-4 with TRBJ1-4; 8 nucleotides match TRBD1. This CDR3 contains 15 residues. Trimming took 3 bases from V and 8 from J; bases not matched to a gene: 8. The CDR3 coding sequence is TGTGCCAGCAGTTTGAAGGACAGGGTAGAAGAAAAACTGTTTTTT. Amino acids: CASSLKDRVEEKLFF.

V gene TRBV20-1 combines with J gene TRBJ2-1; either TRBD1 or TRBD2 may supply D (5 bases each). The germline V gene encodes CDR1 DFQATT and CDR2 SNEGSKA (reference sequence). The V and J ends lost 0 bases and 8 bases respectively, with 17 bases between them. This CDR3 has 15 amino acids. The CDR3 reads CSARDKDLGTYEQFF. The CDR3 nucleotides are TGCAGTGCTAGAGATAAGGACTTAGGGACGTATGAGCAGTTCTTC.

In its sample, this clonotype was seen many times. The chain couples TRBV12-3 or TRBV12-4 to TRBJ1-5, with 8 bases that match TRBD1. The junction had 7 bases not matched to a gene; V was cut back by 5 bases and J by 7 bases. This CDR3 contains 14 residues. The CDR3, as DNA: TGTGCCAGCAGTCTCTCAGGGGGCGGGCAGCCCCAGCATTTT. It translates to CASSLSGGGQPQHF.

The chain links TRBV29-1 to TRBJ1-1; no reliable D call. The ends were cut back, 4 bases at V and 0 bases at J, with 6 bases in the middle. The CDR3 is 12 residues long. CDR1 and CDR2 from the germline V gene are SQVTM and ANQGSEA. CDR3 sequence (DNA): TGCAGCGTTGGAATCATGAACACTGAAGCTTTCTTT. Its translation is CSVGIMNTEAFF. The whole variable domain, filled in from reference TRBV29-1 and TRBJ1-1, reads SAVISQKPSRDICQRGTSLTIQCQVDSQVTMMFWYRQQPGQSLTLIATANQGSEATYESGFVIDKFPISRPNLTFSTLTVSNMSPEDSSIYLCSVGIMNTEAFFGQGTRLTVV.

This clonotype was seen ten or more times. The chain has TRBV20-1 and TRBJ2-2; weak D call: TRBD2 (6 bases). The CDR3 length is 16 residues. Germline V gives CDR1 DFQATT, CDR2 SNEGSKA (reference sequence). V lost 3 bases and J lost 5, with 19 bases in between. CDR3 nucleotides: TGCAGTGCTAGCGAAGGGACTCCTGGGATTACCGGGGAGCTGTTTTTT. It codes for CSASEGTPGITGELFF.

V is TRBV3-1 and J is TRBJ2-1, with TRBD2 identical over 10 bases. Per the germline V gene, CDR1 is LGHDT and CDR2 is YNNKEL (reference sequence). Trimming at V came to 8 bases and at J to 6 bases, leaving 4 bases not matched to a gene. This CDR3 comprises 13 residues. In DNA form, the CDR3 reads TGTGCCAGCGAGCGGGAGGGGCTCAATGAGCAGTTCTTC. Amino acid sequence: CASEREGLNEQFF.

This clonotype was detected ten times or more. J is TRBJ2-2 and V is TRBV5-1; perhaps TRBD2 as D (6 bases). The length of the CDR3 is 13 residues. CDR1 is SGHRS, CDR2 YFSETQ, per germline. V shed 6 bases and J shed 7 bases, with 13 bases lying between them. The CDR3 region has the DNA TGCGCCAGCACTGCGGGACGGGGCGGGGAGCTGTTTTTT. It is translated as CASTAGRGGELFF.

This clonotype was recorded a few times. The chain combines TRBV7-6 with TRBJ2-1; D gene uncertain. Looked up from germline, CDR1 is SGHVS and CDR2 is FNYEAQ. The CDR3 extends over 16 amino acids. The V end was cut by 1 base, the J end by 6 bases, with 16 bases between. CDR3 coding DNA: TGTGCCAGCAGCTTAGTGCCCAGCTTTGTGGCCAATGAGCAGTTCTTC. Translated: CASSLVPSFVANEQFF.

The chain has TRBV4-2 and TRBJ2-1; TRBD2 aligns across 7 bases. With 4 bases clipped from V and 3 bases from J, the junction kept 15 bases outside the gene matches. The CDR3 sequence is 18 residues long. The V gene's germline CDR1 is LGHNA and CDR2 YNFKEQ. CDR3 in amino acids: CASSPWVLWGGVYNEQFF. Here the CDR3 DNA reads TGTGCCAGCAGCCCCTGGGTCCTCTGGGGGGGGGTCTACAATGAGCAGTTCTTC.

V is TRBV3-1 and J is TRBJ2-4; TRBD2 might be the D (5 bases). The V end lost 1 base, the J end lost 8 bases, and 12 bases lay between the germline ends. This CDR3 region has 14 residues. Germline V gene lookup returns CDR1 LGHDT and CDR2 YNNKEL (reference sequence). The CDR3 DNA follows: TGTGCCAGCAGCCAAGGCGACGGGATAGACATTCAGTACTTC. This encodes CASSQGDGIDIQYF.

This clonotype was counted only a few times. V gene TRBV5-1 combines with J gene TRBJ2-5, with D possibly TRBD2 on 5 matching bases. The germline gives CDR1 SGHRS, CDR2 YFSETQ. The CDR3 sequence is 15 residues long. V was clipped by 2 bases and J by 2 bases, with 13 bases between them. The CDR3 reads CASSLRTSLQETQYF. For the CDR3, the DNA is TGCGCCAGCAGCTTAAGGACTTCCCTTCAAGAGACCCAGTACTTC.

The chain carries TRBV5-1 and TRBJ1-2; no definite D call. Trimming left V 2 bases short and J 7 bases short, with 12 bases between. Germline CDR1 SGHRS, CDR2 YFSETQ. There are 13 residues in the CDR3. This chain's CDR3 is CASSLREGGGYTF. CDR3 in DNA: TGCGCCAGCAGCTTAAGGGAGGGCGGTGGCTACACCTTC.

This clonotype came up many times. This chain links TRBV7-8 with TRBJ2-3, with a possible D match to TRBD2 (5 bases). Looked up from germline, CDR1 is SGHVS and CDR2 is FQNEAQ. V dropped 1 base and J dropped 2 bases, with 13 bases sitting between them. CDR3 size: 16 residues. Here the CDR3 reads CASSLGRGLYTDTQYF. The CDR3 DNA reads as TGTGCCAGCAGCTTAGGTCGTGGACTCTACACAGATACGCAGTATTTT.

The rearrangement uses TRBV11-2 and TRBJ2-7, with 9 nucleotides matching TRBD1. The CDR3 is 15 amino acids. Trimming took 2 bases from V and 6 from J; bases not matched to a gene: 8. The V gene's germline CDR1 is SGHAT and CDR2 FQNNGV. The CDR3 region has the DNA TGTGCCAGCAGCTTAACCGGGACAGGGTTCGGCGAGCAGTACTTC. Protein product: CASSLTGTGFGEQYF.

This clonotype was observed many times. The rearrangement links TRBV12-3 or TRBV12-4 to TRBJ2-7, with 14 bases that match TRBD2. V lost 5 bases and J lost 4; bases outside the gene matches: 10. CDR3 size: 17 residues. For the CDR3, the DNA is TGTGCCAGCAGTCATGGGACTAGCGGGAGCGGTGGTTACGAGCAGTACTTC. It is translated as CASSHGTSGSGGYEQYF.

In regard to this clonotype: A single base separates this from a much larger clone, so it may be a read error. The gene calls are TRBV20-1 and TRBJ1-2; D might be TRBD1 (6 bases). This CDR3 spans 14 amino acids. From germline, CDR1 is DFQATT and CDR2 SNEGSKA (reference sequence). The V gene lost 0 bases and the J gene lost 5 bases, with 13 bases spanning the gap. The CDR3 loop is CSARDLEGVYGYTF. The CDR3, as DNA: TGCAGTGCTAGAGATCTCGAGGGGGTTTATGGCTACACCTTC.